These 11 T cell receptor beta chains were all obtained from the same sample, sequenced in a study of blood T cell repertoires in COVID-19. Libraries were prepared by immunoSEQ multiplex PCR; TCRdb keeps only in-frame clonotypes and omits some of them. The repertoire holds 150,000 to 200,000 clones, around 83% seen once, with roughly 19% in the top ten. The sample comprised peripheral blood. The receptors stem from a woman aged 70-85 years who had recovered from COVID-19.

The J gene is TRBJ1-4, the V gene TRBV20-1; 9 bases align to TRBD1. CDR3 length equals 17 residues. Germline V gene lookup returns CDR1 DFQATT and CDR2 SNEGSKA (reference sequence). The V segment lost 3 bases and the J segment 1 base; nucleotides outside the gene matches: 9. This CDR3 is CSASYRTGAITNEKLFF. DNA for the CDR3: TGCAGTGCTAGTTACCGGACAGGGGCCATAACTAATGAAAAACTGTTTTTT.

V gene TRBV5-1 combines with J gene TRBJ1-2; TRBD1 matches 9 bases. This CDR3 comprises 13 residues. CDR1 is SGHRS, CDR2 YFSETQ, per germline. Trimming took 3 bases from V and 6 from J; bases not matched to a gene: 3. The CDR3 sequence is CASSSQGANGYTF. CDR3 bases: TGCGCCAGCAGCTCACAGGGGGCGAATGGCTACACCTTC.

The rearrangement links TRBV10-3 to TRBJ2-2; 12 nucleotides line up with TRBD2. V was pared by 4 bases and J by 5 bases, with 5 bases of the junction left unmatched. This CDR3 is 16 amino acids long. Germline CDR1 is ENHRY and CDR2 is SYGVKD. CDR3 nucleotide sequence: TGTGCCATCAGTGTTGCTAGCGGGAGGGGGACCGGGGAGCTGTTTTTT. Translated: CAISVASGRGTGELFF.

V usage is TRBV6-5 and J usage is TRBJ1-2, with D possibly TRBD1 on 6 matching bases. The CDR3 runs 16 residues. CDR1 and CDR2 from the germline V gene are MNHEY and SVGAGI. The V gene lost 2 bases and the J gene lost 8 bases, with 21 bases spanning the gap. The CDR3 sequence: CASSYLRGPRTWGYTF. In DNA form, the CDR3 reads TGTGCCAGCAGTTACCTCAGGGGACCCAGGACCTGGGGCTACACCTTC.

The chain links TRBV5-1 to TRBJ2-3; 11 bases fit TRBD2. Germline-derived CDR1 and CDR2 are SGHRS and YFSETQ. The CDR3 consists of 19 residues. The V gene end was trimmed by 0 bases and the J gene end by 1 base; junction bases not matched to a gene: 10. CDR3 coding DNA: TGCGCCAGCAGCTTGGCGACCACTAGCGGGAGTCGGGGCACAGATACGCAGTATTTT. Its protein is CASSLATTSGSRGTDTQYF. Using reference TRBV5-1 and TRBJ2-3 for the parts outside the CDR3, the full variable domain is KAGVTQTPRYLIKTRGQQVTLSCSPISGHRSVSWYQQTPGQGLQFLFEYFSETQRNKGNFPGRFSGRQFSNSRSEMNVSTLELGDSALYLCASSLATTSGSRGTDTQYFGPGTRLTVL.

This sequence joins TRBV2 and TRBJ2-5; 8 bases line up with TRBD1. The germline V gene has CDR1 SNHLY and CDR2 FYNNEI. The CDR3 sequence is 14 residues long. The ends lost 5 bases at V and 1 base at J; junction bases unmatched: 3. The CDR3 is CASSPDRGQETQYF. CDR3 coding DNA: TGTGCCAGCAGTCCCGACAGGGGCCAAGAGACCCAGTACTTC. The full variable domain, completed using reference TRBV2 and TRBJ2-5, is EPEVTQTPSHQVTQMGQEVILRCVPISNHLYFYWYRQILGQKVEFLVSFYNNEISEKSEIFDDQFSVERPDGSNFTLKIRSTKLEDSAMYFCASSPDRGQETQYFGPGTRLLVL.

The chain links TRBV28 to TRBJ2-5; perhaps TRBD1 as D (6 bases). V was cut by 1 base and J by 0 bases, with 18 bases left in between. CDR1 is MDHEN, CDR2 SYDVKM, per germline. The CDR3 totals 18 residues. CDR3 DNA: TGTGCCAGCAGTTTATTTCAGGGGCAACCTCGGTACCAAGAGACCCAGTACTTC. It codes for CASSLFQGQPRYQETQYF.

This sequence joins TRBV30 and TRBJ2-7; TRBD1 might be the D (5 bases). The germline V gene has CDR1 GTSNPN and CDR2 SVGIG (reference sequence). V was pared by 1 base and J by 7 bases, with 8 bases between. The CDR3 spans 11 residues. The CDR3 bases are TGTGCCTGGAGTGCCCGACAGGAGCAGTACTTC. Translation gives CAWSARQEQYF.

This clone was seen just once. This sequence joins TRBV6-2 or TRBV6-3 and TRBJ1-2; possible D gene TRBD1, 6 bases. V was pared by 6 bases and J by 5 bases, with 16 bases between. This CDR3 is built from 14 residues. CDR1 is MNHEY and CDR2 is SVGEGT in the germline V gene. The CDR3: CASSVQGRGYGYTF. The CDR3 nucleotides are TGTGCCAGCAGCGTACAGGGCCGTGGGTATGGCTACACCTTC.

The gene calls are TRBV4-1 and TRBJ1-1; D not resolved. This CDR3 contains 14 residues. The ends were cut back, 1 base at V and 0 bases at J, with 6 bases in the middle. The germline V gene has CDR1 MGHRA and CDR2 YSYEKL. CDR3: CASSQVAVNTEAFF. For the CDR3, the DNA is TGCGCCAGCAGCCAAGTAGCGGTGAACACTGAAGCTTTCTTT.

V and J are TRBV7-9 and TRBJ2-1, with TRBD1 matching 9 bases. J gave up 8 bases and V 5 bases, and 7 bases lay outside the gene matches. CDR1 and CDR2 from the germline V gene are SEHNR and FQNEAQ (reference sequence). The CDR3 sequence is 14 residues long. CDR3 in DNA: TGTGCCAGCAGCCCCCAGGGACAGGGAGATGAGCAGTTCTTC. Its translation: CASSPQGQGDEQFF.